These 26 T cell receptor beta chains were all obtained from the same sample, sequenced in a study of shared clonotypes between healthy human individuals. Naive CD8 populations comprised CD45RO-negative cells positively selected for CCR7, excluding terminally differentiated effector memory CD45RA+ cells. The repertoire was sequenced with immunoSEQ multiplex PCR; TCRdb's copy has only in-frame clones and lacks some. The data contain hundreds of thousands of clones, about 97% of them singletons. Sequences were obtained from naive CD8+ T cells sorted from blood. Source of these receptors: a man aged 30 to 39 in good health.

This sequence joins TRBV7-3 and TRBJ2-7; D gene ambiguous. Germline loops: CDR1 SGHTA, CDR2 FQGTGA. This CDR3 is 14 amino acids long. Trimming removed 2 bases at V and 0 bases at J, with 8 bases between. CDR3 nucleotides: TGTGCCAGCAGCTTAGGGCAGAGCTCCTACGAGCAGTACTTC. Protein sequence: CASSLGQSSYEQYF.

The chain combines TRBV25-1 with TRBJ2-2; D tentatively reads TRBD1 or TRBD2 (5 bases each). Trimming removed 6 bases from V and 6 bases from J, with 11 bases in between. The CDR3 runs to 13 residues. Germline values: CDR1 MGHDK, CDR2 SYGVNS. CDR3 sequence (DNA): TGTGCCAGCAGGGGCGAGGGGCCCGGGGAGCTGTTTTTT. Protein: CASRGEGPGELFF. The full variable domain, completed using reference TRBV25-1 and TRBJ2-2, is EADIYQTPRYLVIGTGKKITLECSQTMGHDKMYWYQQDPGMELHLIHYSYGVNSTEKGDLSSESTVSRIRTEHFPLTLESARPSHTSQYLCASRGEGPGELFFGEGSRLTVL.

This clone was observed once. V usage is TRBV19 and J usage is TRBJ1-1, with a possible D match to TRBD1 (5 bases). Trimming shortened V by 5 bases and J by 0 bases, and 10 bases separated the two germline ends. The CDR3 loop spans 14 amino acids. Germline lookup yields CDR1 LNHDA and CDR2 SQIVND (reference sequence). The CDR3 DNA reads as TGTGCCAGTAGTCTGGGGGGGATGAACACTGAAGCTTTCTTT. Encoded protein: CASSLGGMNTEAFF.

The gene calls are TRBV5-1 and TRBJ2-6; TRBD1 agrees at 8 bases. Germline assignment: CDR1 SGHRS and CDR2 YFSETQ. V was clipped by 3 bases and J by 4 bases; unmatched bases: 3. The CDR3 spans 15 residues. The CDR3 reads CASSWDRTGANVLTF. CDR3 DNA: TGCGCCAGCAGCTGGGACAGGACCGGGGCCAACGTCCTGACTTTC. Full variable domain (outside the CDR3, taken from reference TRBV5-1 and TRBJ2-6): KAGVTQTPRYLIKTRGQQVTLSCSPISGHRSVSWYQQTPGQGLQFLFEYFSETQRNKGNFPGRFSGRQFSNSRSEMNVSTLELGDSALYLCASSWDRTGANVLTFGAGSRLTVL.

In this sample, this clone turned up a few times. This specimen includes other DNA sequences encoding the same CDR3. The chain links TRBV19 to TRBJ2-7; 7 bases align to TRBD1. The ends lost 3 bases at V and 0 bases at J; junction bases unmatched: 2. The germline CDR1 and CDR2 sequences are LNHDA and SQIVND (reference sequence). This CDR3 spans 14 amino acids. This chain's CDR3 is CASSMTGSSYEQYF. The CDR3 nucleotides are TGTGCCAGTAGTATGACAGGGAGCTCCTACGAGCAGTACTTC.

This clone was seen only once. V is TRBV27 and J is TRBJ2-7, with D perhaps TRBD1 or TRBD2 (5 bases each). Between the trimmed V and J ends, which lost 6 bases and 5 bases, there was a span of 17 bases. CDR1 and CDR2 from the germline V gene are MNHEY and SMNVEV (reference sequence). The CDR3 runs to 14 residues. CDR3 DNA: TGTGCCAGCAGCCTGAGAGGGGCCGGGGACGAGCAGTACTTC. Translation: CASSLRGAGDEQYF.

The chain carries TRBV5-4 and TRBJ2-1, with D perhaps assigned TRBD1 or TRBD2 (7 bases each). The length of the CDR3 is 16 residues. Trimming cost V 3 bases and J 9 bases, with 22 bases left between them. The germline gives CDR1 SGHNT, CDR2 YYREEE (reference sequence). DNA of the CDR3: TGTGCCAGCAGCTCACCCGACAGGGAGGGGCGTGGTGAGCAGTTCTTC. This sequence encodes CASSSPDREGRGEQFF.

In this sample, this clone turned up once. The chain uses TRBV27 and TRBJ2-7; no reliable D call. V lost 3 bases and J lost 2, with 11 bases in between. Per germline, CDR1 MNHEY and CDR2 SMNVEV (reference sequence). The CDR3 is made up of 14 amino acids. This CDR3 is CASSFRRYAYEQYF. In DNA form, the CDR3 reads TGTGCCAGCAGTTTTCGTCGGTATGCCTACGAGCAGTACTTC.

This clone was seen once. The chain employs TRBV27 and TRBJ2-5; the D call may be TRBD1 or TRBD2 (5 bases each). V was cut by 5 bases and J by 1 base, with 14 bases left in between. CDR3 length: 15 amino acids. Germline V lookup: CDR1 MNHEY, CDR2 SMNVEV (reference sequence). As DNA, the CDR3 is TGTGCCAGCAGTCCCCTATCAGGGAGCCAAGAGACCCAGTACTTC. Translating it yields CASSPLSGSQETQYF.

V and J are TRBV29-1 and TRBJ2-2; weak D call: TRBD2 (5 bases). Deletions cut 5 bases from V and 6 bases from J, with 10 bases between. This CDR3 contains 12 residues. CDR1 and CDR2 from the germline V gene are SQVTM and ANQGSEA. This CDR3 is CSVNKGAGELFF. The CDR3 region has the DNA TGCAGCGTTAATAAGGGAGCCGGGGAGCTGTTTTTT.

The chain joins TRBV7-6 to TRBJ2-1; the D gene is possibly TRBD2 (5 bases). Deletions cut 4 bases from V and 7 bases from J, with 14 bases between. Germline loops: CDR1 SGHVS, CDR2 FNYEAQ. The CDR3 totals 14 residues. The CDR3 DNA sequence: TGTGCCAGCAGCTCACCGGGAACGTTAAATGAGCAGTTCTTC. Protein: CASSSPGTLNEQFF.

The gene calls are TRBV28 and TRBJ2-5; TRBD2 might be the D (6 bases). Trimming cost V 8 bases and J 3 bases, with 16 bases left between them. Germline lookup yields CDR1 MDHEN and CDR2 SYDVKM. The CDR3 runs 14 residues. The CDR3 loop reads CASRQRREKETQYF. For the CDR3, the DNA is TGTGCCAGCCGCCAGAGACGGGAGAAAGAGACCCAGTACTTC.

The CDR3: CASSKTGTDTQYF. CDR3 sequence (DNA): TGTGCCAGCAGTAAGACAGGCACAGATACGCAGTATTTT. The chain uses TRBV6-5 and TRBJ2-3; TRBD1 might be the D (5 bases). The V and J ends lost 5 bases and 1 base respectively, with 7 bases between them. Germline V gene sequence: CDR1 MNHEY, CDR2 SVGAGI. CDR3 length: 13 residues.

The chain employs TRBV6-5 and TRBJ2-6; D uncertain. Trimming stripped 1 base from V and 7 bases from J, with 8 bases between. Germline assignment: CDR1 MNHEY and CDR2 SVGAGI. This CDR3 comprises 14 residues. The CDR3 nucleotides are TGTGCCAGCAGTTACTTTGAGAAAGCCAACGTCCTGACTTTC. Translating it yields CASSYFEKANVLTF.

The chain uses TRBV5-4 and TRBJ1-1; D is unresolved. This CDR3 is 14 amino acids long. Between the trimmed V and J ends, which lost 4 bases and 1 base, there was a span of 11 bases. The germline V gene has CDR1 SGHNT and CDR2 YYREEE (reference sequence). The CDR3 spells CASSLNPGNTEAFF. CDR3 coding DNA: TGTGCCAGCAGCCTCAATCCTGGGAACACTGAAGCTTTCTTT.

CDR3 region: CASSFARGAYEQYF. The CDR3 DNA sequence: TGTGCCAGCAGTTTTGCCAGGGGAGCATACGAGCAGTACTTC. The chain is built from TRBV28 and TRBJ2-7; D might be TRBD1 (6 bases). The germline V and J ends were trimmed by 3 bases and 4 bases, with 13 bases remaining between them. The CDR3 has 14 amino acids. CDR1 is MDHEN and CDR2 is SYDVKM in the germline V gene.

The chain carries TRBV21-1 and TRBJ2-3; the table's D call, TRBD2, was not checked against the DNA. TRBV21-1 is a known pseudogene. The CDR3 covers 17 residues. The CDR3 protein is CASSLPTSLLPTDTQYF. Here the CDR3 DNA reads TGTGCCAGCAGCCTACCGACTAGCCTTTTGCCCACAGATACGCAGTATTTT.

The rearrangement joins TRBV10-1 to TRBJ2-2; D not resolved. Germline V gene sequence: CDR1 WNHNN, CDR2 SYGVQD (reference sequence). The CDR3 totals 12 residues. V gave up 5 bases and J gave up 2 bases, with 3 bases separating them. The CDR3 sequence is CASSSNTGELFF. The CDR3 DNA sequence: TGCGCCAGCAGTTCCAACACCGGGGAGCTGTTTTTT.

The chain employs TRBV15 and TRBJ2-7; TRBD2 agrees at 8 bases. V lost 0 bases to trimming and J lost 5 bases; unmatched junction nucleotides: 9. The CDR3 has 16 amino acids. CDR1 LNHNV and CDR2 YYDKDF come from the germline V gene (reference sequence). The CDR3, as DNA: TGTGCCACCAGCAGAGATCCCTTGCGGGAGGTCCACGAGCAGTACTTC. Protein sequence: CATSRDPLREVHEQYF. Together with reference TRBV15 and TRBJ2-7, the CDR3 gives the full variable domain: DAMVIQNPRYQVTQFGKPVTLSCSQTLNHNVMYWYQQKSSQAPKLLFHYYDKDFNNEADTPDNFQSRRPNTSFCFLDIRSPGLGDTAMYLCATSRDPLREVHEQYFGPGTRLTVT.

This chain uses TRBV4-3 with TRBJ2-1; D may be TRBD1 or TRBD2 (7 bases each). Germline V lookup: CDR1 LGHNA, CDR2 YSLEER. The CDR3 runs 19 residues. Trimming cost V 0 bases and J 6 bases, with 24 bases left between them. The CDR3 DNA is TGCGCCAGCAGCCAAGACTGGGACAGCGGAATTGGGGGGGCCAATGAGCAGTTCTTC. Protein product: CASSQDWDSGIGGANEQFF.

The genes are TRBV27 and TRBJ1-1, with a possible D match to TRBD1 (6 bases). The CDR3 spans 13 residues. The germline V gene has CDR1 MNHEY and CDR2 SMNVEV (reference sequence). Trimming pared 3 bases from V and 6 bases from J, leaving 11 bases between. CDR3 in DNA: TGTGCCAGCAGTTTGGTACAGGGCGCTGAAGCTTTCTTT. Translating it yields CASSLVQGAEAFF.

The J gene is TRBJ2-2, the V gene TRBV6-5; D tentatively fits TRBD1 or TRBD2 (5 bases each). The CDR3 has 13 residues. Germline V gene lookup returns CDR1 MNHEY and CDR2 SVGAGI. V was shortened by 2 bases and J by 9 bases, with 10 bases between the two germline ends. The CDR3 loop is CASSYQGVRELFF. The CDR3 nucleotides are TGTGCCAGCAGTTACCAGGGAGTTCGGGAGCTGTTTTTT.

This sequence joins TRBV4-1 and TRBJ2-1; 8 bases agree with TRBD2. Losses at the gene ends were 3 bases for V and 3 bases for J; bases not matched to a gene: 13. Per germline, CDR1 MGHRA and CDR2 YSYEKL. This CDR3 region has 18 residues. CDR3 nucleotides: TGCGCCAGCAGCCAGCATAGTGGACGCGGGGGGATCTACAATGAGCAGTTCTTC. This encodes CASSQHSGRGGIYNEQFF.

CDR3 in amino acids: CASSLVTSKFF. The CDR3 DNA reads as TGCGCCAGCAGCTTGGTGACTAGTAAGTTCTTC. V usage is TRBV5-1 and J usage is TRBJ2-1; D might be TRBD2 (6 bases). Germline V gene lookup returns CDR1 SGHRS and CDR2 YFSETQ. Trimming cost V 0 bases and J 14 bases, with 9 bases left between them. The CDR3 sequence is 11 residues long.

The rearrangement uses TRBV28 and TRBJ2-7; the match to TRBD2 covers 7 bases. This CDR3 comprises 15 residues. The germline gives CDR1 MDHEN, CDR2 SYDVKM. V lost 3 bases and J lost 0; bases outside the gene matches: 5. The CDR3, as DNA: TGTGCCAGCAGTTTGACCGGGACTAACTCCTACGAGCAGTACTTC. Its translation: CASSLTGTNSYEQYF.

The chain couples TRBV9 to TRBJ2-7, with 7 bases identical to TRBD1. Unmatched junction bases numbered 14, after V lost 4 bases and J lost 4 bases. This CDR3 is 16 amino acids long. CDR1 is SGDLS and CDR2 is YYNGEE in the germline V gene. CDR3 in amino acids: CASSPTPGGLLYEQYF. In DNA, the CDR3 is TGTGCCAGCAGCCCAACCCCAGGGGGTCTTCTATACGAGCAGTACTTC.